A selection of T cell receptor beta chains follows, all from one sample in a study of T cells in Graves' hyperthyroidism and ophthalmopathy. Using its own MiXCR run on the multiplex PCR reads, TCRdb lists one record per CDR3 protein. The top ten clones hold 5.3% of a sample with about 420,000 distinct CDR3 sequences, approximately 14% of them seen once. The specimen was blood. The receptor source for this set is a woman aged 18-30 years with Graves' hyperthyroidism. The CDR3 runs from the conserved cysteine through the conserved F or W. A D gene is named only where the DNA matches it firmly. The size of a clone is reported for some rows only, either as once, few or many, or as a class for expanded clones.

DNA,CDR3,D,J,V,size
TGTGCCAGCAGGGGGACAGGGGGCACATACGAGCAGTACTTC,CASRGTGGTYEQYF,TRBD1,TRBJ2-7,TRBV12-3/TRBV12-4,.
TGTGCCAGCAGCTTGACACTCGCCGGGGAGCTGTTTTTT,CASSLTLAGELFF,.,TRBJ2-2,TRBV6-5,many
TGTGCCTGGAGACAGGGCAATGAGCAGTTCTTC,CAWRQGNEQFF,.,TRBJ2-1,TRBV30,many
TGTGCCAGCAGTTTCCGGGACAACCCCTACGAGCAGTACTTC,CASSFRDNPYEQYF,.,TRBJ2-7,TRBV6-1,.
TGCGCCAGCAGCTTGGCCCCGACAGCCTACGAGCAGTACTTC,CASSLAPTAYEQYF,.,TRBJ2-7,TRBV5-1,many
TGTGCCAGCAGCTGGGACAGGGGTCACACCGGGGAGCTGTTTTTT,CASSWDRGHTGELFF,TRBD1,TRBJ2-2,TRBV5-6,many
TGTGCCAGCAGTTTACGAGGGGGCTGGCAAGAGACCCAGTACTTC,CASSLRGGWQETQYF,TRBD1,TRBJ2-5,TRBV27,many
TGTGCCAGCAGCCAGGGCGGAGGGGGGGACACTGAAGCTTTCTTT,CASSQGGGGDTEAFF,.,TRBJ1-1,TRBV3-1,.
TGCGCCAGCAGCCGAGCCTTTACTAGCGCCGCGAACACCGGGGAGCTGTTTTTT,CASSRAFTSAANTGELFF,TRBD2,TRBJ2-2,TRBV4-3,many
TGTGCCAGCAGTGCCTTAGTGGGACCCGGGGGGGGAAACATTCAGTACTTC,CASSALVGPGGGNIQYF,TRBD2,TRBJ2-4,TRBV6-1,few
TGCGCCAGCAGGGGGGCAGAGGGCACCGGGGAGCTGTTTTTT,CASRGAEGTGELFF,.,TRBJ2-2,TRBV5-1,.
TGTGCCAGCTCACCTTCCCCGGACAGCGGCTACACCTTC,CASSPSPDSGYTF,.,TRBJ1-2,TRBV18,few
TGTGCCAGTAGTAGGGGGATAGCCCCAGGCAATGAGCAGTTCTTC,CASSRGIAPGNEQFF,.,TRBJ2-1,TRBV19,.
TGTGCCAGCGGTCCCGGACCGAATGAAAAACTGTTTTTT,CASGPGPNEKLFF,.,TRBJ1-4,TRBV7-2,many
TGTGCCAGCAGTGAAGCGCTTAGGCCGAGCTCCTACAATGAGCAGTTCTTC,CASSEALRPSSYNEQFF,.,TRBJ2-1,TRBV2,many
TGTGCCAGCAGCCCCGGAGTCTATGGCTACACCTTC,CASSPGVYGYTF,.,TRBJ1-2,TRBV9,many
TGCGCCAGCAGCTTAACAAAGACGGGGAACACTGAAGCTTTCTTT,CASSLTKTGNTEAFF,.,TRBJ1-1,TRBV7-8,.
TGTGCCAGCAGTTCCTCCATGAACACGCAGTATTTT,CASSSSMNTQYF,.,TRBJ2-3,TRBV28,many
TGTGCCAGCAGTTTAAGGACAGGGGCGGGCCAGCCCCAGCATTTT,CASSLRTGAGQPQHF,TRBD1,TRBJ1-5,TRBV28,many
TGTGCCAGCAGCTACTGGGGACAGGGCCGCCAAATTCCCCCACAAGAGACCCAGTACTTC,CASSYWGQGRQIPPQETQYF,TRBD1,TRBJ2-5,TRBV6-5,.
TGTGCCAGCAGCCGCGGACAGGCTGGAAACACCATATATTTT,CASSRGQAGNTIYF,TRBD1,TRBJ1-3,TRBV11-2,few
TGTGCCAGCAGCCCCCGCAGGGAGCACTCCTACAATGAGCAGTTCTTC,CASSPRREHSYNEQFF,.,TRBJ2-1,TRBV9,.
TGTGCCAGCTCACCACCCATGCAGGGACTAGTGCACACTGAAGCTTTCTTT,CASSPPMQGLVHTEAFF,.,TRBJ1-1,TRBV18,many
TGTGCCAGCAGCCAATTACAGGGATACAATGAGCAGTTCTTC,CASSQLQGYNEQFF,.,TRBJ2-1,TRBV3-1,few
TGTGCCAGCAGTGGATCCGGGACAGGGCCCTACGAGCAGTACTTC,CASSGSGTGPYEQYF,TRBD1,TRBJ2-7,TRBV25-1,.
TGCGCCAGCAGCTTAACCGGGACTAATGCGAACATTCAGTACTTC,CASSLTGTNANIQYF,TRBD2,TRBJ2-4,TRBV5-1,once
TGTGCCTGGACTAGCGGACTCTACGAGCAGTACTTC,CAWTSGLYEQYF,TRBD2,TRBJ2-7,TRBV30,many
TGCGCCGCAGGCGAGGGTGGGGCCAACGTCCTGACTTTC,CAAGEGGANVLTF,.,TRBJ2-6,TRBV4-1,.
TGTGCCAGCAGCAACTACGCCGGACTAGCGGGAGATACGCAGTATTTT,CASSNYAGLAGDTQYF,TRBD2,TRBJ2-3,TRBV7-9,many